The 12 T cell receptor beta chains below all came from one sample that was sequenced in a study of CD8+ T cells in alopecia areata. Treatment denoted: oral pan-JAK inhibitor, 5-10 mg twice daily. After isolation, RNA underwent reverse transcription to generate cDNA as the sequencing template. The repertoire was sequenced with immunoSEQ multiplex PCR; TCRdb's copy has only in-frame clones and lacks some. The sample consists of 87,000 or so clones, around 71% of them appearing once. Material: CD8+ T cells sorted from blood, obtained at week 44, from a patient treated with tofacitinib. These TCRs come from a human donor with alopecia areata.

The chain carries TRBV29-1 and TRBJ2-6, with TRBD1 identical over 9 bases. With 6 bases clipped from V and 6 bases from J, the junction kept 3 bases outside the gene matches. The CDR3 totals 13 residues. Germline values: CDR1 SQVTM, CDR2 ANQGSEA. In DNA, the CDR3 is TGCAGCGTGTGGACAGGGGTGGCCAACGTCCTGACTTTC. Translating gives CSVWTGVANVLTF.

The rearrangement links TRBV6-1 to TRBJ2-1; D tentatively fits TRBD1 or TRBD2 (5 bases each). V was shortened by 3 bases and J by 8 bases, with 14 bases between the two germline ends. This CDR3 comprises 14 residues. Germline-derived CDR1 and CDR2 are MNHNS and SASEGT. The CDR3 region has the DNA TGTGCCAGCAGTGAGGGGCACGGGGCCTATGAGCAGTTCTTC. As protein: CASSEGHGAYEQFF.

The chain uses TRBV14 and TRBJ1-1, with no clear D. Germline V gene sequence: CDR1 SGHDN, CDR2 FVKESK. The CDR3 spans 13 residues. V dropped 1 base and J dropped 5 bases, with 8 bases sitting between them. The CDR3 spells CASSQVGRTEAFF. The CDR3 DNA is TGTGCCAGCAGCCAAGTAGGGCGGACTGAAGCTTTCTTT. The variable domain in full, with the rest retrieved from reference TRBV14 and TRBJ1-1, is EAGVTQFPSHSVIEKGQTVTLRCDPISGHDNLYWYRRVMGKEIKFLLHFVKESKQDESGMPNNRFLAERTGGTYSTLKVQPAELEDSGVYFCASSQVGRTEAFFGQGTRLTVV.

The gene calls are TRBV7-2 and TRBJ1-5; TRBD1 agrees at 7 bases. V shed 5 bases, J shed 0 bases, and the junction held 7 bases outside the gene matches. The germline gives CDR1 SGHTA, CDR2 FQGNSA. The CDR3 runs to 16 residues. CDR3 sequence: CASSPDRDYSNQPQHF. CDR3 bases: TGTGCCAGCAGCCCAGACAGGGATTATAGCAATCAGCCCCAGCATTTT.

This chain joins TRBV29-1 and TRBJ2-7, with D possibly called TRBD1 or TRBD2 (6 bases each). Germline CDR1 is SQVTM and CDR2 is ANQGSEA. The CDR3 contains 14 residues. V dropped 3 bases and J dropped 3 bases, with 15 bases sitting between them. CDR3 loop: CSVEGGQGIYEQYF. The CDR3 DNA reads TGCAGCGTTGAGGGGGGACAAGGCATCTACGAGCAGTACTTC.

The CDR3 sequence is CSVEEGPRDNYGYTF. The CDR3 DNA sequence: TGCAGCGTTGAAGAAGGGCCGAGGGATAACTATGGCTACACCTTC. The V gene is TRBV29-1, the J gene TRBJ1-2; D remains unclear. CDR1 SQVTM and CDR2 ANQGSEA come from the germline V gene. V lost 0 bases to trimming and J lost 1 base, with 12 bases between them. The CDR3 covers 15 residues.

The chain carries TRBV27 and TRBJ2-7, with 9 bases identical to TRBD1. The CDR3 totals 14 residues. Unmatched junction bases numbered 8, after V lost 8 bases and J lost 3 bases. Germline V gene data show CDR1 as MNHEY and CDR2 as SMNVEV (reference sequence). The CDR3 here is CASSAGTGFYEQYF. The CDR3 coding sequence is TGTGCCAGCTCCGCCGGGACAGGGTTCTACGAGCAGTACTTC.

The V gene is TRBV4-3, the J gene TRBJ2-1; a possible D gene is TRBD2 (5 bases). In germline, CDR1 is LGHNA, CDR2 YSLEER. V lost 0 bases and J 3 bases, leaving 12 bases between the germline ends. The CDR3 contains 16 residues. The CDR3 here is CASSQDSGGLYNEQFF. CDR3 sequence (DNA): TGCGCCAGCAGCCAAGATTCAGGCGGGCTCTACAATGAGCAGTTCTTC.

This clone was recorded a few times. This rearrangement joins TRBV29-1 to TRBJ1-2; TRBD1 might be the D (6 bases). CDR1 SQVTM and CDR2 ANQGSEA come from the germline V gene. This CDR3 has 14 amino acids. Deletions cut 2 bases from V and 0 bases from J, with 10 bases between. CDR3: CSVEKEGANYGYTF. CDR3 sequence (DNA): TGCAGCGTTGAAAAGGAGGGGGCTAACTATGGCTACACCTTC.

This clone was seen only once. J is TRBJ2-3 and V is TRBV5-6; D tentatively reads TRBD1 or TRBD2 (6 bases each). There are 16 residues in the CDR3. Trimming took 4 bases from V and 0 from J, leaving 15 bases between them. CDR1 and CDR2 (germline): SGHDT, YYEEEE. The CDR3 sequence is CASSPTGLPSTDTQYF. The CDR3 region has the DNA TGTGCCAGCAGCCCGACAGGACTACCTAGCACAGATACGCAGTATTTT.

The J gene is TRBJ2-1, the V gene TRBV5-6; 8 bases match TRBD2. This CDR3 has 12 residues. Per germline, CDR1 SGHDT and CDR2 YYEEEE. Unmatched junction bases numbered 2, after V lost 2 bases and J lost 10 bases. CDR3 protein: CASSFGTREQFF. CDR3 in DNA: TGTGCCAGCAGCTTCGGGACTAGGGAGCAGTTCTTC.

This chain links TRBV12-5 with TRBJ2-1; TRBD2 aligns across 7 bases. V gave up 7 bases and J gave up 5 bases; unmatched junction bases: 5. CDR3 length: 13 residues. Germline CDR1 LGHNT, CDR2 FRNRAP. The CDR3, as DNA: TGTGCTAGTGACAGCGGGGCTGACAATGAGCAGTTCTTC. Translation gives CASDSGADNEQFF. Full variable domain (remainder filled in from reference TRBV12-5 and TRBJ2-1): DARVTQTPRHKVTEMGQEVTMRCQPILGHNTVFWYRQTMMQGLELLAYFRNRAPLDDSGMPKDRFSAEMPDATLATLKIQPSEPRDSAVYFCASDSGADNEQFFGPGTRLTVL.